This is a list of T cell receptor beta chains from one sample in a study of technical replicates of blood from a handful of donors. The table came from immunoSEQ multiplex PCR; TCRdb's copy has only in-frame clones and leaves some out. The profile shows tens of thousands of clones, 85% to 95% of them singletons. Sequenced sample: T cells isolated from PBMCs. All receptors derive from a human donor in good health. Both conserved end residues are part of each CDR3. D genes are given only for firm matches. Rows give clone size only sometimes, using once, few, many, or a class for an expanded clone.

CDR3aa	CDR3nt	d_gene	v_gene	j_gene	abundance
CASRTGQGMYYGYTF	TGTGCCAGCAGAACGGGACAGGGAATGTACTATGGCTACACCTTC	TRBD1	TRBV6-5	TRBJ1-2	.
CASSLGTRTTQETQYF	TGTGCCAGCAGCTTAGGTACCCGAACAACCCAAGAGACCCAGTACTTC	.	TRBV7-8	TRBJ2-5	.
CASRGHQGQRFERYNEQFF	TGCGCCAGCAGAGGTCACCAGGGACAGAGATTCGAACGCTACAATGAGCAGTTCTTC	TRBD1	TRBV5-1	TRBJ2-1	.
CASTGPSKNTEAFF	TGTGCCAGCACTGGGCCCTCGAAGAACACTGAAGCTTTCTTT	.	TRBV6-5	TRBJ1-1	.
CASSPRQEDEQYF	TGTGCCAGCTCACCTCGACAGGAGGACGAGCAGTACTTC	.	TRBV18	TRBJ2-7	.
CASSFQSNYGYTF	TGTGCCAGCAGCTTCCAGTCTAACTATGGCTACACCTTC	.	TRBV7-6	TRBJ1-2	.
CASSLAGDEQYF	TGCGCCAGCAGCTTGGCGGGGGACGAGCAGTACTTC	.	TRBV5-1	TRBJ2-7	.
CASSSFLEGSGFIGGELFF	TGCGCCAGCAGTTCGTTTTTGGAGGGATCGGGTTTTATTGGCGGGGAGCTGTTTTTT	.	TRBV5-1	TRBJ2-2	.
CASDGGTNTGELFF	TGCGCCAGTGATGGAGGGACGAACACCGGGGAGCTGTTTTTT	.	TRBV5-1	TRBJ2-2	.
CSATGRDTQYF	TGCAGTGCCACGGGAAGGGATACGCAGTATTTT	.	TRBV20-1	TRBJ2-3	.
CASKGQQNTEAFF	TGTGCCAGTAAGGGACAGCAAAACACTGAAGCTTTCTTT	TRBD1	TRBV19	TRBJ1-1	.
CAISESGGPIETQYF	TGTGCCATCAGTGAGTCTGGTGGCCCCATAGAGACCCAGTACTTC	.	TRBV10-3	TRBJ2-5	.
CASSADRATGELFF	TGTGCCAGCAGTGCTGATAGAGCCACCGGGGAGCTGTTTTTT	.	TRBV6-4	TRBJ2-2	.
CASSLEDSGTAFF	TGCGCCAGCAGCTTGGAGGACAGCGGGACGGCTTTCTTT	.	TRBV5-1	TRBJ1-1	once
CASSGSGEGYEQYF	TGCGCCAGCAGTGGGTCGGGAGAGGGATACGAGCAGTACTTC	.	TRBV10-1	TRBJ2-7	once
CASGYSGHQPQHF	TGTGCCAGCGGATACAGTGGGCATCAGCCCCAGCATTTT	.	TRBV6-1	TRBJ1-5	.
CASISGIRYNEQFF	TGTGCCAGCATTAGCGGGATCCGCTACAATGAGCAGTTCTTC	TRBD2	TRBV28	TRBJ2-1	.
CASSEFGGFSYNEQFF	TGTGCCAGCAGTGAATTTGGAGGCTTCTCCTACAATGAGCAGTTCTTC	.	TRBV6-1	TRBJ2-1	.
CASSLAQNTEAFF	TGTGCCAGCAGCTTGGCCCAGAACACTGAAGCTTTCTTT	.	TRBV5-4	TRBJ1-1	.
CASSWEAQYEQYF	TGTGCCAGCAGTTGGGAGGCACAATACGAGCAGTACTTC	.	TRBV28	TRBJ2-7	once
CASAGTSGETQYF	TGTGCCAGTGCCGGGACTAGCGGAGAGACCCAGTACTTC	TRBD2	TRBV6-1	TRBJ2-5	.
CASSLARGRLNTEAFF	TGCGCCAGCAGCTTGGCCAGGGGAAGACTGAACACTGAAGCTTTCTTT	.	TRBV5-1	TRBJ1-1	.
CASSEGQGLPLGNQPQHF	TGTGCCAGTAGCGAGGGACAGGGGCTCCCACTAGGGAATCAGCCCCAGCATTTT	TRBD1	TRBV19	TRBJ1-5	.
CASSEWGDRGFPFF	TGTGCCAGCAGTGAATGGGGCGACAGGGGGTTTCCTTTCTTT	TRBD1	TRBV25-1	TRBJ1-1	.
CASSSTGFQGTQYF	TGTGCCAGCAGTTCGACAGGGTTTCAGGGGACCCAGTACTTC	TRBD1	TRBV6-6	TRBJ2-5	.
CASSLQGPSNQPQHF	TGTGCCAGCAGTTTACAGGGTCCCAGCAATCAGCCCCAGCATTTT	.	TRBV28	TRBJ1-5	.
CASQRGQGASWYGYTF	TGTGCCAGCCAACGGGGACAGGGGGCGTCTTGGTATGGCTACACCTTC	TRBD1	TRBV2	TRBJ1-2	once
CASSVGGRGGNYEQYF	TGTGCCAGCAGCGTAGGTGGTCGGGGGGGGAACTACGAGCAGTACTTC	TRBD2	TRBV13	TRBJ2-7	.
CASSLAGAGQETQYF	TGCGCCAGCAGCTTGGCAGGGGCTGGCCAAGAGACCCAGTACTTC	.	TRBV5-1	TRBJ2-5	once
CASSPGPRGGTEAFF	TGTGCCAGCAGCCCCGGGCCCAGGGGTGGCACTGAAGCTTTCTTT	.	TRBV5-6	TRBJ1-1	once
CASGAQGHSNQPQHF	TGTGCCAGCGGTGCACAGGGACATAGCAATCAGCCCCAGCATTTT	.	TRBV7-2	TRBJ1-5	.
CASSEGADGTDTQYF	TGTGCCAGCAGTGAGGGGGCAGACGGCACAGATACGCAGTATTTT	TRBD1	TRBV27	TRBJ2-3	.
CASSHGREDLLRDEQFF	TGCGCCAGCAGCCACGGGCGGGAGGACCTTCTTAGGGATGAGCAGTTCTTC	TRBD2	TRBV4-1	TRBJ2-1	.
CASSPSSGGSYNEQFF	TGTGCCAGCAGCCCCTCGAGCGGCGGGAGCTACAATGAGCAGTTCTTC	TRBD2	TRBV28	TRBJ2-1	.
CASSPEGEQYF	TGTGCCAGCAGTCCAGAGGGCGAGCAGTACTTC	.	TRBV6-1	TRBJ2-7	.
CAISENAAGGPYEQYF	TGTGCCATCAGTGAGAATGCGGCGGGAGGACCCTACGAGCAGTACTTC	TRBD2	TRBV10-3	TRBJ2-7	.
CASSLGVRLRSTEAFF	TGTGCCAGCAGCTTAGGTGTACGCTTGAGGAGTACTGAAGCTTTCTTT	.	TRBV7-9	TRBJ1-1	.
CASTEGGLTDTQYF	TGTGCCAGCACAGAGGGGGGGCTCACAGATACGCAGTATTTT	.	TRBV2	TRBJ2-3	.
CASSSLSGSRYEQYF	TGTGCCAGCAGTTCCCTTAGCGGGAGTAGGTACGAGCAGTACTTC	TRBD2	TRBV27	TRBJ2-7	.
CASSPSQGRTDTQYF	TGTGCCAGCTCACCATCACAGGGCCGCACAGATACGCAGTATTTT	.	TRBV18	TRBJ2-3	few
CASSEAVGSILAGGQYYNEQFF	TGCGCCAGCAGTGAGGCCGTCGGGTCGATACTAGCGGGGGGCCAATATTACAATGAGCAGTTCTTC	TRBD2	TRBV10-1	TRBJ2-1	.
CASSPRQGGWSEKLFF	TGCGCCAGCAGCCCACGACAGGGCGGATGGTCCGAAAAACTGTTTTTT	TRBD1	TRBV5-1	TRBJ1-4	.
CASSLTDRGSGYTF	TGTGCCAGCAGCTTAACGGACAGGGGAAGTGGCTACACCTTC	TRBD1	TRBV28	TRBJ1-2	.
CASGKTTGISTEAFF	TGTGCTAGTGGTAAAACGACAGGGATCAGTACTGAAGCTTTCTTT	TRBD1	TRBV12-5	TRBJ1-1	few
CASSLGQGMYGYGYTF	TGTGCCAGCAGTTTGGGACAGGGGATGTATGGCTATGGCTACACCTTC	TRBD1	TRBV28	TRBJ1-2	.
CASREIGTVEKLFF	TGTGCCAGCAGAGAGATAGGGACAGTCGAAAAACTGTTTTTT	TRBD1	TRBV6-5	TRBJ1-4	.
CASSLSLGLATHTRTYNEQFF	TGTGCCAGCAGTTTAAGCCTGGGACTAGCAACCCACACCAGGACTTACAATGAGCAGTTCTTC	TRBD2	TRBV27	TRBJ2-1	.
CASSMGLAGASSYEQYF	TGTGCCAGTAGTATGGGACTAGCGGGGGCAAGCTCCTACGAGCAGTACTTC	TRBD2	TRBV19	TRBJ2-7	.
CASSLAARGANYGYTF	TGCGCCAGCAGCTTGGCCGCTCGGGGGGCCAACTATGGCTACACCTTC	.	TRBV5-1	TRBJ1-2	.
CASSPWTPENTEAFF	TGTGCCAGCAGTCCTTGGACACCCGAGAACACTGAAGCTTTCTTT	.	TRBV27	TRBJ1-1	.
CASTSWEGSGANVLTF	TGTGCCAGTACGTCCTGGGAGGGCTCTGGGGCCAACGTCCTGACTTTC	TRBD2	TRBV19	TRBJ2-6	.
CASSPGTPSYNEQFF	TGTGCCAGTAGTCCCGGGACACCCTCCTACAATGAGCAGTTCTTC	.	TRBV19	TRBJ2-1	.
CASLQGPVDNSPLHF	TGTGCCAGTCTACAGGGCCCGGTGGACAATTCACCCCTCCACTTT	.	TRBV10-3	TRBJ1-6	once
CASSHYGRASEQYF	TGCGCCAGCAGCCATTACGGGAGGGCCTCCGAGCAGTACTTC	TRBD2	TRBV4-1	TRBJ2-7	.
CASSYSSLPGEQFF	TGTGCCAGCAGTTACTCGAGTCTGCCCGGTGAGCAGTTCTTC	.	TRBV6-6	TRBJ2-1	.
CASSVADRVNYGYTF	TGTGCCAGCAGCGTAGCTGACAGGGTAAACTATGGCTACACCTTC	TRBD1	TRBV9	TRBJ1-2	.
CASSLAQGLSYNEQFF	TGTGCCAGCAGCTTAGCGCAGGGCTTATCCTACAATGAGCAGTTCTTC	.	TRBV7-7	TRBJ2-1	once
CASSHGDGRGSENEQFF	TGCGCCAGCAGCCATGGAGACGGGAGGGGATCGGAAAATGAGCAGTTCTTC	TRBD2	TRBV4-1	TRBJ2-1	.